This is a list of T cell receptor beta chains from one sample in a study of blood T cells in healthy people across ages. TCRdb re-analysed the 5' RACE reads in MiXCR, keeping a single row per CDR3 protein. The profile shows some 1.4 million distinct CDR3 sequences, about 43% of them singletons. The sample was blood. These receptors came from a woman under 30 in good health. The CDR3 runs from the conserved cysteine through the conserved F or W. A D gene is named only where the DNA matches it firmly. Clone size is given for some rows only: seen once, a few or many times, or a class if the clone is expanded.

>TRBV5-5|NA|NA|TRBJ1-2
CASSLDLGGGANYGYTF
TGTGCCAGCAGCTTGGATTTAGGGGGGGGAGCTAACTATGGCTACACCTTC
>TRBV4-1|few|NA|TRBJ2-5
CASSQETRRGETQYF
TGCGCCAGCAGCCAAGAGACCCGACGAGGGGAGACCCAGTACTTC
>TRBV5-6|few|NA|TRBJ1-6
CASRTDSSYNSPLHF
TGTGCCAGCAGGACAGATTCCTCCTATAATTCACCCCTCCACTTT
>TRBV7-2|few|NA|TRBJ2-1
CASSYGPYNEQFF
TGTGCCAGCAGCTATGGACCCTACAATGAGCAGTTCTTC
>TRBV7-9|NA|TRBD1|TRBJ2-2
CASSRTGVSGELFF
TGTGCCAGCAGCCGGACAGGGGTTTCCGGGGAGCTGTTTTTT
>TRBV25-1|NA|NA|TRBJ1-3
CASMPGHHSGNTIYF
TGTGCCAGCATGCCGGGACATCACTCTGGAAACACCATATATTTT
>TRBV27|few|TRBD2|TRBJ2-7
CASSLRLAGTRSYEQYF
TGTGCCAGCAGTTTAAGGCTAGCGGGGACCCGCTCCTACGAGCAGTACTTC
>TRBV20-1|few|NA|TRBJ2-1
CSAQSRDEQFF
TGCAGTGCCCAATCCCGGGATGAGCAGTTCTTC
>TRBV4-2|once|TRBD1|TRBJ2-2
CASSQDRDREHTGELFF
TGTGCCAGCAGCCAAGATCGGGACAGGGAACACACCGGGGAGCTGTTTTTT
>TRBV7-3|NA|TRBD1|TRBJ1-2
CASSSGQGCGYTF
TGTGCCAGCAGCTCGGGACAGGGCTGTGGCTACACCTTC
>TRBV4-1|NA|TRBD2|TRBJ2-7
CASSQVASGGPSSYEQYF
TGCGCCAGCAGCCAAGTTGCTAGCGGGGGGCCAAGCTCCTACGAGCAGTACTTC
>TRBV4-1|NA|NA|TRBJ1-1
CASSQVGGKVSEAFF
TGCGCCAGCAGCCAAGTGGGGGGGAAGGTATCTGAAGCTTTCTTT
>TRBV7-2|few|TRBD2|TRBJ2-1
CASSLGSSGTYNEQFF
TGTGCCAGCAGCTTAGGCTCCAGCGGGACTTACAATGAGCAGTTCTTC
>TRBV6-2/TRBV6-3|few|TRBD1|TRBJ2-7
CASRSRGFSYEQYF
TGTGCCAGCAGGTCCAGGGGGTTCTCCTACGAGCAGTACTTC
>TRBV10-3|NA|NA|TRBJ1-2
CAISETNYGYTF
TGTGCCATCAGTGAGACTAACTATGGCTACACCTTC
>TRBV3-1|NA|NA|TRBJ1-6
CASREAGNNSPLHF
TGTGCCAGCAGGGAAGCAGGGAATAATTCACCCCTCCACTTT
>TRBV12-3/TRBV12-4|NA|NA|TRBJ2-2
CASSQQDRGTELFF
TGTGCCAGCAGTCAACAGGATAGGGGAACGGAGTTGTTTTTT
>TRBV5-4|NA|NA|TRBJ2-2
CASSLGGVSTGELFF
TGTGCCAGCAGCTTGGGGGGAGTGAGCACCGGGGAGCTGTTTTTT
>TRBV28|NA|TRBD1|TRBJ2-1
CASSPYRDRADNEQFF
TGTGCCAGCAGTCCTTACCGGGACAGGGCAGACAATGAGCAGTTCTTC
>TRBV2|NA|NA|TRBJ2-7
CASSVGKIKQYF
TGTGCCAGCAGTGTCGGCAAGATAAAGCAGTACTTC
>TRBV7-3|NA|NA|TRBJ2-1
CASSRSGANNEQFF
TGTGCCAGCAGCCGCTCGGGGGCAAACAATGAGCAGTTCTTC
>TRBV6-1|NA|NA|TRBJ1-2
CASCTEDEEIYGYTF
TGTGCCAGCTGTACCGAGGATGAGGAGATCTATGGCTACACCTTC
>TRBV3-1|NA|NA|TRBJ1-2
CASSPLAGDGYTF
TGTGCCAGCAGCCCGCTAGCAGGGGATGGCTACACCTTC
>TRBV5-1|NA|TRBD2|TRBJ2-3
CASSLGRLAGTSTDTQYF
TGCGCCAGCAGCTTGGGGAGGCTAGCGGGGACTAGCACAGATACGCAGTATTTT
>TRBV15|NA|TRBD2|TRBJ2-2
CATSSDSGPELFF
TGTGCCACCAGCAGCGATAGCGGGCCTGAGCTGTTTTTT
>TRBV9|NA|TRBD1|TRBJ2-1
CASSIRQGTYNEQFF
TGTGCCAGCAGCATAAGACAGGGAACCTACAATGAGCAGTTCTTC
>TRBV12-3/TRBV12-4|NA|NA|TRBJ1-1
CAGGGPTEAFF
TGTGCCGGGGGGGGTCCCACTGAAGCTTTCTTT
>TRBV20-1|NA|TRBD2|TRBJ2-3
CRATSGATDTQYF
TGCAGAGCTACTAGCGGGGCCACAGATACGCAGTATTTT
>TRBV6-1|NA|NA|TRBJ2-7
CASLETGTVSEQYF
TGTGCCAGCCTTGAGACAGGGACTGTTAGCGAGCAGTACTTC
>TRBV20-1|few|TRBD2|TRBJ2-3
CSARGGGATDTQYF
TGCAGTGCTAGGGGCGGGGGGGCCACAGATACGCAGTATTTT
>TRBV2|NA|TRBD1|TRBJ2-3
CANRDRATDTQYF
TGTGCCAACCGGGACAGAGCTACAGATACGCAGTATTTT
>TRBV10-3|NA|NA|TRBJ2-5
CAISGLALQETQYF
TGTGCCATCAGTGGGCTAGCGCTCCAAGAGACCCAGTACTTC
>TRBV3-1|NA|TRBD1|TRBJ1-2
CASSQDQGGGTDNYGYTF
TGTGCCAGCAGCCAAGATCAGGGGGGCGGGACGGATAACTATGGCTACACCTTC
>TRBV5-1|NA|NA|TRBJ1-4
CASSPSNREKLFF
TGCGCCAGCAGCCCCAGCAACAGGGAAAAACTGTTTTTT
>TRBV30|NA|NA|TRBJ2-7
CAWSGQPSYEQYF
TGTGCCTGGAGTGGGCAGCCCTCCTACGAGCAGTACTTC
>TRBV27|many|TRBD2|TRBJ2-7
CASSPGTSGLYEQYF
TGTGCCAGCAGTCCCGGGACTAGCGGGCTCTACGAGCAGTACTTC
>TRBV10-3|NA|NA|TRBJ1-2
CAISESGNNYTF
TGTGCCATCAGTGAGTCGGGCAATAATTACACCTTC
>TRBV5-1|NA|NA|TRBJ2-1
CASSWAGVGMNEQFF
TGCGCCAGCAGCTGGGCCGGGGTGGGAATGAATGAGCAGTTCTTC
>TRBV2|few|NA|TRBJ2-1
CASSDRVRDDEQFF
TGTGCCAGCAGTGACAGGGTTCGGGACGATGAGCAGTTCTTC